This TCR beta chain was observed in a study of PD-1 blockade in mismatch repair-deficient tumors. For the study at large: Patients had about a dozen mismatch repair-deficient cancer types, all previously treated and progressing.

Only in-frame clones appear in the TCRdb table, and some are missing; sequencing was by immunoSEQ multiplex PCR. The sample holds some 100,000 clones; about four fifths are singletons and the top ten take around 6.5%. Three pembrolizumab responders had their TCRs sequenced. The germline V and J ends were trimmed by 1 base and 2 bases, with 14 bases remaining between them. Germline V gene data show CDR1 as SGHRS and CDR2 as YFSETQ. The CDR3 extends over 16 amino acids. This TCR was sampled from an adult with mismatch repair-deficient cancer. The sequenced sample was peripheral blood, obtained roughly eight months after starting pembrolizumab. V is TRBV5-1 and J is TRBJ2-3, with D possibly TRBD2 on 5 matching bases. Written as DNA, the CDR3 is TGCGCCAGCAGCTTGATGGGTAGCGTGGCCACAGATACGCAGTATTTT. Its protein product is CASSLMGSVATDTQYF. Full variable domain (remainder filled in from reference TRBV5-1 and TRBJ2-3): KAGVTQTPRYLIKTRGQQVTLSCSPISGHRSVSWYQQTPGQGLQFLFEYFSETQRNKGNFPGRFSGRQFSNSRSEMNVSTLELGDSALYLCASSLMGSVATDTQYFGPGTRLTVL.